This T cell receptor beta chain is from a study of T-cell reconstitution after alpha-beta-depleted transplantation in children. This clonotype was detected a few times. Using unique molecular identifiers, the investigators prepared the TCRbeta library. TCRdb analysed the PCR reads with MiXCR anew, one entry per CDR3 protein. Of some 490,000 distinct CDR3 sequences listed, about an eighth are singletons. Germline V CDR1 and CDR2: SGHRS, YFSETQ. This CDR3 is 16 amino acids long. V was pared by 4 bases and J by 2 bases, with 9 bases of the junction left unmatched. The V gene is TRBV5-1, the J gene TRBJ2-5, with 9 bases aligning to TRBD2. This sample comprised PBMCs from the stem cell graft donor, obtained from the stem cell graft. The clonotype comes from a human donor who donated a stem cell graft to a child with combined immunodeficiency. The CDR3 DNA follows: TGCGCCAGCAGCATACACAGCGGGGGGCTACAAGAGACCCAGTACTTC. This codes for CASSIHSGGLQETQYF. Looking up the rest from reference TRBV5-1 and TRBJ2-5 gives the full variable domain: KAGVTQTPRYLIKTRGQQVTLSCSPISGHRSVSWYQQTPGQGLQFLFEYFSETQRNKGNFPGRFSGRQFSNSRSEMNVSTLELGDSALYLCASSIHSGGLQETQYFGPGTRLLVL.